Listed below are T cell receptor beta chains from one sample, sequenced in a study of blood T cells in healthy people across ages. Each CDR3 protein gets one entry after TCRdb re-called the 5' RACE reads with MiXCR. This table has under 800,000 distinct CDR3 sequences, roughly 47% appearing once. Sequencing was done on a sample of blood. The receptors derive from an older woman in good health. CDR3s include the opening cysteine and the closing phenylalanine or tryptophan. The D gene is left open where the match is weak. A row's size may be missing; if present it is once, few, many or a size class.

TRBD2	-	TRBJ2-7	TRBV7-6	CASSFSLAGRLERGSSPMSYEQYF	TGTGCCAGCAGCTTCAGCCTAGCGGGAAGACTAGAGAGGGGGTCCAGCCCCATGTCCTACGAGCAGTACTTC
TRBD2	-	TRBJ2-4	TRBV29-1	CSVEDELAGEEQYF	TGCAGCGTTGAAGATGAGCTAGCGGGGGAAGAACAGTACTTC
TRBD2	-	TRBJ2-7	TRBV7-9	CASSSLWTSGSTYEQYF	TGTGCCAGCAGCTCTCTCTGGACTAGCGGGAGCACGTACGAGCAGTACTTC
TRBD2	-	TRBJ2-5	TRBV14	CASSHDAGGRETQYF	TGTGCCAGCAGCCACGATGCGGGAGGCCGAGAGACCCAGTACTTC
TRBD1	-	TRBJ2-2	TRBV28	CATVNPTGQYGELFF	TGTGCCACCGTAAACCCGACAGGGCAATACGGGGAGCTGTTTTTT
-	few	TRBJ2-5	TRBV2	CASTPGRQQYF	TGTGCCAGCACACCGGGACGCCAGCAGTACTTC
TRBD2	few	TRBJ2-4	TRBV9	CASSPRLAGEKNIQYF	TGTGCCAGCAGCCCCCGACTAGCCGGAGAGAAAAACATTCAGTACTTC
TRBD2	-	TRBJ2-5	TRBV6-4	CASSAKGLAGDGETQYF	TGTGCCAGCAGTGCCAAGGGACTAGCGGGAGATGGGGAGACCCAGTACTTC
-	-	TRBJ1-3	TRBV6-1	CASSGGTSGNTIYF	TGTGCCAGCAGTGGCGGGACATCTGGAAACACCATATATTTT
-	once	TRBJ2-6	TRBV7-9	CASSLRGNSGANVLTF	TGTGCCAGCAGCTTACGGGGCAACTCTGGGGCCAACGTCCTGACTTTC
-	-	TRBJ2-1	TRBV12-3/TRBV12-4	CASSEDRLTSQQFF	TGTGCCAGCAGTGAAGACAGGTTAACGTCTCAGCAGTTCTTC
-	-	TRBJ2-1	TRBV20-1	CSAREDEGFHNEQFF	TGCAGTGCTAGAGAAGATGAAGGTTTCCACAATGAGCAGTTCTTC
TRBD1	-	TRBJ1-4	TRBV25-1	CASSESTGQGGEKLFF	TGTGCCAGCAGTGAATCCACCGGACAGGGTGGTGAAAAACTGTTTTTT
TRBD2	-	TRBJ2-5	TRBV20-1	CSASPGRTGETQYF	TGCAGTGCTAGCCCCGGGAGGACTGGGGAGACCCAGTACTTC
-	-	TRBJ1-2	TRBV6-6	CASSYSTSRGVYYGYTF	TGTGCCAGCAGTTACTCGACCTCCCGGGGAGTTTACTATGGCTACACCTTC
-	-	TRBJ2-7	TRBV25-1	CASSSMTGAADSEQYF	TGTGCCAGCAGTTCCATGACCGGGGCGGCGGACTCCGAGCAGTACTTC
TRBD2	few	TRBJ2-3	TRBV5-1	CASRTGLTTDTQYF	TGCGCCAGCCGCACGGGACTAACCACAGATACGCAGTATTTT
-	few	TRBJ1-5	TRBV7-2	CASSPLGGNSNQPQHF	TGTGCCAGCAGTCCCCTTGGGGGAAATAGCAATCAGCCCCAGCATTTT
-	few	TRBJ2-1	TRBV2	CASSEVLGDEQFF	TGTGCCAGCAGTGAAGTACTAGGCGATGAGCAGTTCTTC
-	once	TRBJ1-1	TRBV18	CASSLAPRVFGTEAFF	TGTGCCAGCTCACTGGCGCCAAGAGTCTTCGGCACTGAAGCTTTCTTT
-	few	TRBJ2-5	TRBV28	CASSKFGGETQYF	TGTGCCAGCAGTAAATTCGGTGGGGAGACCCAGTACTTC
-	-	TRBJ2-7	TRBV5-1	CASSWGETEYEQYF	TGCGCCAGCAGCTGGGGCGAGACGGAATACGAGCAGTACTTC
-	many	TRBJ2-7	TRBV6-6	CASSPRSTYEQYF	TGTGCCAGCAGCCCAAGGTCCACCTACGAGCAGTACTTC
-	-	TRBJ2-2	TRBV12-3/TRBV12-4	CASSHRGGLTGELFF	TGTGCCAGCAGCCACCGCGGGGGCCTAACCGGGGAGCTGTTTTTT
-	-	TRBJ1-2	TRBV20-1	CSARSSYGYTF	TGCAGTGCTAGGTCCAGCTATGGCTACACCTTC
TRBD2	-	TRBJ2-7	TRBV18	CASSPPASGGFSSYEQYF	TGTGCCAGCTCACCACCGGCTAGCGGGGGTTTCAGCTCCTACGAGCAGTACTTC
TRBD2	-	TRBJ2-1	TRBV13	CASSVTQREVEQFF	TGTGCCAGCAGCGTTACCCAGCGGGAGGTGGAGCAGTTCTTC
TRBD1	-	TRBJ1-1	TRBV9	CASSVVGGQGLSTEAFF	TGTGCCAGCAGCGTAGTGGGGGGACAGGGCTTGAGCACTGAAGCTTTCTTT